This T cell receptor beta chain was observed in a study of identical twins. In TCRdb, the 5' RACE reads were re-called with MiXCR into one record per CDR3 protein. The sample yields fewer than 250,000 distinct CDR3 sequences, about 7.3% seen once. Germline V gene lookup returns CDR1 MNHNS and CDR2 SASEGT. The V end lost 6 bases, the J end lost 5 bases, and 8 bases lay between the germline ends. The CDR3 runs 13 residues. No donor was unhealthy or non-Caucasian. Notes on the study in general: Beta clonotypes that were abundant in cord blood contained fewer insertions, a pattern absent from memory repertoires. The presence of invariant MAIT and iNKT cells could partly confound analyses of zero-insertion sequences. Models underpredicted monozygotic twin sharing of out-of-frame TCR alpha.

There are a few counts of this clonotype. The antigen remains unidentified. The same data also went into a second study, on yellow fever vaccine responses in identical twins.

This sequence originates from a woman aged 18 to 35 in good health. The chain recombines TRBV6-1 with TRBJ2-6; no firm D call. Sequenced: memory (CD45RO+) T cells sorted from blood. CDR3 in amino acids: CASSPQRANVLTF. DNA for the CDR3: TGTGCCAGCAGCCCTCAGAGGGCCAACGTCCTGACTTTC.